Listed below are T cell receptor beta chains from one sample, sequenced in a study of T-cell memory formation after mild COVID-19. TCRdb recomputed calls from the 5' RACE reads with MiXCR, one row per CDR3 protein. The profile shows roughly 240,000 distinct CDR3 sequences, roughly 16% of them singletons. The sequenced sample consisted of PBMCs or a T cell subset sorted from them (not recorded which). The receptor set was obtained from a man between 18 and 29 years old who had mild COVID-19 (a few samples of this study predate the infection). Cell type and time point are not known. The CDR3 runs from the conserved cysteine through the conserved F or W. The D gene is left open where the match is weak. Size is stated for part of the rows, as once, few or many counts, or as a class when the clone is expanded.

CDR3aa: CASSLASGGVGYTF
CDR3nt: TGCGCCAGCAGCTTGGCCTCAGGGGGCGTGGGCTACACCTTC
v_gene: TRBV5-1
d_gene: TRBD1
j_gene: TRBJ1-2
abundance: NA

CDR3aa: CASSFLPRTGGSGANVLTF
CDR3nt: TGTGCCAGCAGTTTCCTCCCGAGGACAGGGGGCTCTGGGGCCAACGTCCTGACTTTC
v_gene: TRBV28
d_gene: TRBD1
j_gene: TRBJ2-6
abundance: NA

CDR3aa: CSARTSGTDTQYF
CDR3nt: TGCAGTGCTAGGACTAGCGGCACAGATACGCAGTATTTT
v_gene: TRBV20-1
d_gene: TRBD2
j_gene: TRBJ2-3
abundance: NA

CDR3aa: CAWSVSRAGELFF
CDR3nt: TGTGCCTGGAGTGTTTCCAGGGCCGGGGAGCTGTTTTTT
v_gene: TRBV30
d_gene: NA
j_gene: TRBJ2-2
abundance: few

CDR3aa: CASSPGTDKHTGELFF
CDR3nt: TGTGCCAGCAGCCCCGGGACAGACAAGCACACCGGGGAGCTGTTTTTT
v_gene: TRBV6-2/TRBV6-3
d_gene: TRBD1
j_gene: TRBJ2-2
abundance: NA

CDR3aa: CASSYDRGWNQPQHF
CDR3nt: TGTGCCAGCAGTTACGATAGGGGATGGAATCAGCCCCAGCATTTT
v_gene: TRBV6-6
d_gene: NA
j_gene: TRBJ1-5
abundance: few

CDR3aa: CASSQDPQGRWDGYTF
CDR3nt: TGCGCCAGCAGCCAAGATCCCCAGGGGCGGTGGGATGGCTACACCTTC
v_gene: TRBV4-3
d_gene: NA
j_gene: TRBJ1-2
abundance: NA

CDR3aa: CASRAGGGPQYNEQFF
CDR3nt: TGTGCCAGCAGGGCGGGTGGCGGGCCCCAATACAATGAGCAGTTCTTC
v_gene: TRBV25-1
d_gene: NA
j_gene: TRBJ2-1
abundance: NA

CDR3aa: CAIVGSGTSGNTIYF
CDR3nt: TGTGCCATCGTAGGTTCCGGGACCTCTGGAAACACCATATATTTT
v_gene: TRBV10-3
d_gene: NA
j_gene: TRBJ1-3
abundance: few

CDR3aa: CASSRRRSNTGELFF
CDR3nt: TGTGCCAGTAGTCGGCGCAGGTCGAACACCGGGGAGCTGTTTTTT
v_gene: TRBV19
d_gene: NA
j_gene: TRBJ2-2
abundance: few

CDR3aa: CAWSLRTEEAFF
CDR3nt: TGTGCCTGGAGTCTTCGGACAGAAGAAGCTTTCTTT
v_gene: TRBV30
d_gene: NA
j_gene: TRBJ1-1
abundance: once

CDR3aa: CASTLMGSPEAFF
CDR3nt: TGTGCCAGCACCCTGATGGGTTCCCCTGAAGCTTTCTTT
v_gene: TRBV25-1
d_gene: NA
j_gene: TRBJ1-1
abundance: NA

CDR3aa: CASSLGWNTEAFF
CDR3nt: TGTGCCAGCAGTTTAGGCTGGAACACTGAAGCTTTCTTT
v_gene: TRBV12-3/TRBV12-4
d_gene: NA
j_gene: TRBJ1-1
abundance: few

CDR3aa: CSVAGTSVDEQFF
CDR3nt: TGCAGCGTTGCCGGGACTAGCGTCGATGAGCAGTTCTTC
v_gene: TRBV29-1
d_gene: TRBD2
j_gene: TRBJ2-1
abundance: few

CDR3aa: CASSWEETDTQYF
CDR3nt: TGTGCCAGCAGCTGGGAGGAGACAGATACGCAGTATTTT
v_gene: TRBV7-9
d_gene: NA
j_gene: TRBJ2-3
abundance: many

CDR3aa: CASTLVPGQGKVDTEAFF
CDR3nt: TGTGCCAGCACCTTAGTCCCGGGACAGGGCAAAGTAGACACTGAAGCTTTCTTT
v_gene: TRBV7-9
d_gene: TRBD1
j_gene: TRBJ1-1
abundance: NA

CDR3aa: CASRPGQGGDTQYF
CDR3nt: TGTGCCAGCAGACCGGGACAGGGGGGAGATACGCAGTATTTT
v_gene: TRBV5-6
d_gene: TRBD1
j_gene: TRBJ2-3
abundance: few

CDR3aa: CASRQGGHSNQPQHF
CDR3nt: TGTGCCAGCCGGCAGGGGGGACATAGCAATCAGCCCCAGCATTTT
v_gene: TRBV12-3/TRBV12-4
d_gene: TRBD1
j_gene: TRBJ1-5
abundance: NA

CDR3aa: CASSFSQAYFSPLHF
CDR3nt: TGTGCCAGCAGTTTCTCACAGGCTTATTTTTCACCCCTCCACTTT
v_gene: TRBV6-5
d_gene: NA
j_gene: TRBJ1-6
abundance: few

CDR3aa: CASSRGPSSGEVFGEQYF
CDR3nt: TGTGCCAGCAGCCGAGGCCCCTCTAGCGGGGAAGTATTTGGCGAGCAGTACTTC
v_gene: TRBV13
d_gene: TRBD2
j_gene: TRBJ2-7
abundance: NA

CDR3aa: CASSSTPDDVLTF
CDR3nt: TGTGCCAGCAGCTCCACTCCAGACGACGTCCTGACTTTC
v_gene: TRBV7-3
d_gene: NA
j_gene: TRBJ2-6
abundance: NA

CDR3aa: CASSSAGSYGYTF
CDR3nt: TGTGCCAGCAGCTCAGCAGGAAGCTATGGCTACACCTTC
v_gene: TRBV7-6
d_gene: NA
j_gene: TRBJ1-2
abundance: few

CDR3aa: CASSRDREIYGYTF
CDR3nt: TGTGCCAGCAGCCGGGACAGGGAGATCTATGGCTACACCTTC
v_gene: TRBV6-5
d_gene: TRBD1
j_gene: TRBJ1-2
abundance: NA

CDR3aa: CASSEVPGGTEAFF
CDR3nt: TGTGCCAGCAGTGAAGTGCCAGGGGGAACTGAAGCTTTCTTT
v_gene: TRBV6-1
d_gene: TRBD1
j_gene: TRBJ1-1
abundance: few

CDR3aa: CSTEPVNEQFF
CDR3nt: TGCAGTACCGAACCGGTAAATGAGCAGTTCTTC
v_gene: TRBV20-1
d_gene: NA
j_gene: TRBJ2-1
abundance: many

CDR3aa: CASSQEWVLPNYGYTF
CDR3nt: TGCGCCAGCAGCCAAGAGTGGGTGTTACCCAACTATGGCTACACCTTC
v_gene: TRBV4-3
d_gene: NA
j_gene: TRBJ1-2
abundance: NA

CDR3aa: CASSWAPGLSTDTQYF
CDR3nt: TGCGCCAGCAGTTGGGCCCCGGGGTTGAGCACAGATACGCAGTATTTT
v_gene: TRBV10-1
d_gene: NA
j_gene: TRBJ2-3
abundance: NA

CDR3aa: CASSLVRGATDTQYF
CDR3nt: TGTGCCAGCAGCTTAGTGCGTGGGGCCACAGATACGCAGTATTTT
v_gene: TRBV7-2
d_gene: NA
j_gene: TRBJ2-3
abundance: NA

CDR3aa: CASSQEELAGLGNIQYF
CDR3nt: TGTGCCAGCAGCCAAGAGGAACTAGCGGGGTTGGGAAACATTCAGTACTTC
v_gene: TRBV4-2
d_gene: TRBD2
j_gene: TRBJ2-4
abundance: few

CDR3aa: CASSFGGGTGRSPLHF
CDR3nt: TGTGCCAGCAGCTTTGGGGGTGGGACAGGGCGTTCACCCCTCCACTTT
v_gene: TRBV12-3/TRBV12-4
d_gene: TRBD1
j_gene: TRBJ1-6
abundance: NA

CDR3aa: CASSLGQRSTEAFF
CDR3nt: TGTGCCAGCAGCTTAGGCCAACGGAGCACTGAAGCTTTCTTT
v_gene: TRBV7-6
d_gene: NA
j_gene: TRBJ1-1
abundance: NA

CDR3aa: CASSRPGYSGANVLTF
CDR3nt: TGTGCCAGCAGCCGTCCTGGTTACTCTGGGGCCAACGTCCTGACTTTC
v_gene: TRBV7-9
d_gene: NA
j_gene: TRBJ2-6
abundance: NA

CDR3aa: CASSLGEGTAYEQYF
CDR3nt: TGTGCCAGCAGCTTAGGAGAAGGAACCGCCTACGAGCAGTACTTC
v_gene: TRBV11-2
d_gene: NA
j_gene: TRBJ2-7
abundance: NA

CDR3aa: CASSSGQGYNEQFF
CDR3nt: TGTGCCAGCAGCTCGGGACAGGGGTACAATGAGCAGTTCTTC
v_gene: TRBV2
d_gene: TRBD1
j_gene: TRBJ2-1
abundance: NA

CDR3aa: CASSRRLDTEAFF
CDR3nt: TGTGCCAGCAGCCGCAGATTGGATACTGAAGCTTTCTTT
v_gene: TRBV7-9
d_gene: NA
j_gene: TRBJ1-1
abundance: many

CDR3aa: CASTPAKNSGANVLTF
CDR3nt: TGTGCCAGCACCCCCGCGAAGAACTCTGGGGCCAACGTCCTGACTTTC
v_gene: TRBV7-6
d_gene: NA
j_gene: TRBJ2-6
abundance: NA

CDR3aa: CATSRGGQEREKLFF
CDR3nt: TGTGCCACCAGCAGAGGGGGCCAGGAGAGGGAAAAACTGTTTTTT
v_gene: TRBV15
d_gene: NA
j_gene: TRBJ1-4
abundance: NA

CDR3aa: CASSWGDNSPLHF
CDR3nt: TGTGCCAGCAGCTGGGGGGATAATTCACCCCTCCACTTT
v_gene: TRBV7-9
d_gene: NA
j_gene: TRBJ1-6
abundance: NA

CDR3aa: CSASNPTGELFF
CDR3nt: TGCAGTGCCTCTAACCCCACCGGGGAGCTGTTTTTT
v_gene: TRBV20-1
d_gene: NA
j_gene: TRBJ2-2
abundance: many

CDR3aa: CATSDNSRGTVSPGELFF
CDR3nt: TGTGCCACCAGTGATAATAGCCGGGGGACAGTTTCCCCCGGGGAGCTGTTTTTT
v_gene: TRBV24-1
d_gene: NA
j_gene: TRBJ2-2
abundance: NA

CDR3aa: CASNSRHGYNEQFF
CDR3nt: TGCGCCAGCAACTCCAGACACGGTTACAATGAGCAGTTCTTC
v_gene: TRBV4-1
d_gene: NA
j_gene: TRBJ2-1
abundance: few

CDR3aa: CSARSGLADEQYF
CDR3nt: TGCAGTGCTAGGTCCGGACTAGCTGACGAGCAGTACTTC
v_gene: TRBV20-1
d_gene: TRBD2
j_gene: TRBJ2-7
abundance: few

CDR3aa: CASSDMPDGELFF
CDR3nt: TGTGCCAGCAGTGATATGCCCGACGGGGAGCTGTTTTTT
v_gene: TRBV2
d_gene: NA
j_gene: TRBJ2-2
abundance: NA

CDR3aa: CASRLTGGNSYEQYF
CDR3nt: TGTGCCAGCAGGCTAACAGGGGGCAACTCCTACGAGCAGTACTTC
v_gene: TRBV6-2/TRBV6-3
d_gene: TRBD1
j_gene: TRBJ2-7
abundance: NA

CDR3aa: CASSQTGYEQYF
CDR3nt: TGTGCCAGCAGCCAGACAGGCTACGAGCAGTACTTC
v_gene: TRBV4-2
d_gene: NA
j_gene: TRBJ2-7
abundance: few

CDR3aa: CASSTATGHTYEQYF
CDR3nt: TGTGCCAGTAGTACGGCCACAGGGCACACCTACGAGCAGTACTTC
v_gene: TRBV19
d_gene: NA
j_gene: TRBJ2-7
abundance: few

CDR3aa: CATGYRTSSPLHF
CDR3nt: TGTGCCACTGGATATAGGACATCTTCACCCCTCCACTTT
v_gene: TRBV2
d_gene: NA
j_gene: TRBJ1-6
abundance: NA

CDR3aa: CASSPVPPGPNTEAFF
CDR3nt: TGCGCCAGCAGCCCGGTTCCCCCGGGACCGAACACTGAAGCTTTCTTT
v_gene: TRBV5-1
d_gene: NA
j_gene: TRBJ1-1
abundance: many

CDR3aa: CASSDPFTGPSGNTIYF
CDR3nt: TGTGCCAGCAGTGACCCCTTTACAGGGCCCTCTGGAAACACCATATATTTT
v_gene: TRBV9
d_gene: NA
j_gene: TRBJ1-3
abundance: NA

CDR3aa: CASSESDPTGGYTF
CDR3nt: TGTGCCAGCAGTGAATCGGACCCAACGGGGGGCTACACCTTC
v_gene: TRBV25-1
d_gene: NA
j_gene: TRBJ1-2
abundance: NA

CDR3aa: CASVAPGAGQETQYF
CDR3nt: TGTGCTAGTGTTGCCCCCGGGGCAGGCCAAGAGACCCAGTACTTC
v_gene: TRBV12-5
d_gene: NA
j_gene: TRBJ2-5
abundance: few

CDR3aa: CASSLGSGTEAFF
CDR3nt: TGCGCCAGCAGCTTGGGTTCGGGCACTGAAGCTTTCTTT
v_gene: TRBV5-1
d_gene: NA
j_gene: TRBJ1-1
abundance: few

CDR3aa: CASSQTGTGIYNEQFF
CDR3nt: TGCGCCAGCAGTCAGACCGGGACAGGCATCTACAATGAGCAGTTCTTC
v_gene: TRBV23-1
d_gene: TRBD1
j_gene: TRBJ2-1
abundance: NA